The 3 T cell receptor beta chains below all came from one sample that was sequenced in a study of cytomegalovirus exposure and HLA in healthy donors. PCR amplification relied on 60 Vbeta primers (plus 13 Jbeta primers). TCRdb keeps only in-frame clones here, not all; method: immunoSEQ multiplex PCR. The data hold more than 100,000 clones, with over 75% observed a single time. The sample comprised PBMCs. The receptor set was obtained from a human donor in good health.

The chain recombines TRBV12-1 with TRBJ2-2; the table's D call, TRBD2, has no DNA check behind it. TRBV12-1 is a known pseudogene. The CDR3 consists of 20 residues. The CDR3 here is CASSFEIGRARGRGTGELFF. The CDR3 DNA reads TGTGCCAGCAGCTTTGAAATCGGGAGGGCAAGAGGACGAGGCACCGGGGAGCTGTTTTTT.

The chain combines TRBV29-1 with TRBJ2-7, with 7 bases that match TRBD1. The CDR3 contains 13 residues. Germline trimming cut 5 bases from V and 0 bases from J; bases unmatched to any gene: 4. The V gene's germline CDR1 is SQVTM and CDR2 ANQGSEA. The CDR3 sequence is CSVRDSPSYEQYF. CDR3 nucleotide sequence: TGCAGCGTTCGGGACAGTCCCTCCTACGAGCAGTACTTC.

The gene calls are TRBV7-8 and TRBJ2-1; the match to TRBD1 covers 11 bases. After removal of 0 bases from V and 7 bases from J, the junction contained 2 bases not matched to a gene. Germline V gives CDR1 SGHVS, CDR2 FQNEAQ. This CDR3 spans 15 amino acids. The DNA for the CDR3 is TGTGCCAGCAGCTTAGCGGGACAGGGGGGGAATGAGCAGTTCTTC. Amino acid sequence: CASSLAGQGGNEQFF.